These T cell receptor beta chains were read from a single sample in a study of blood T cell repertoires in COVID-19. Some clones are missing from TCRdb's copy, which holds only in-frame ones; the method was immunoSEQ multiplex PCR. The sample holds some 58,000 clones, around 86% seen once. Material: peripheral blood. The receptors here all came from a man aged 40-55 years with acute or convalescent COVID-19. Both conserved end residues are part of each CDR3. The D gene is left open where the match is weak. Clone size, where shown, is once, few, many, or a class for clones that have expanded.

TRBJ1-2,-,-,TRBV12-3/TRBV12-4,CASRATGVYGYTF,TGTGCCAGCAGAGCTACAGGAGTCTATGGCTACACCTTC
TRBJ1-1,once,TRBD1,TRBV6-5,CASSSSTGRAFF,TGTGCCAGCAGCTCATCGACAGGGCGGGCTTTCTTT
TRBJ2-2,-,-,TRBV28,CASSLRQGGELFF,TGTGCCAGCAGCCTTCGACAAGGAGGGGAGCTGTTTTTT
TRBJ2-3,once,TRBD2,TRBV5-1,CASSPGLAGARTDTQYF,TGCGCCAGCAGCCCGGGACTAGCGGGGGCCCGCACAGATACGCAGTATTTT
TRBJ2-2,-,-,TRBV20-1,CSASILASTGELFF,TGCAGTGCTAGTATACTAGCTTCCACCGGGGAGCTGTTTTTT
TRBJ1-3,-,-,TRBV18,CASSGVGQGNTIYF,TGTGCCAGCTCAGGAGTCGGACAGGGAAACACCATATATTTT
TRBJ2-7,-,-,TRBV5-6,CASSFVGRGLYEQYF,TGTGCCAGCAGCTTTGTAGGCCGGGGACTCTACGAGCAGTACTTC
TRBJ1-4,few,TRBD1,TRBV5-1,CASSLGQGNEKLFF,TGCGCCAGCAGCTTGGGACAGGGGAACGAAAAACTGTTTTTT
TRBJ1-1,few,-,TRBV11-3,CASSLVYLSRAEAFF,TGTGCCAGCAGCTTAGTGTACTTGAGCCGGGCTGAAGCTTTCTTT
TRBJ2-2,-,-,TRBV2,CASTGELQGNTGELFF,TGTGCCAGCACAGGGGAACTTCAGGGGAACACCGGGGAGCTGTTTTTT
TRBJ2-7,-,-,TRBV7-8,CASSLGATPYEQYF,TGTGCCAGCAGCTTAGGCGCCACCCCCTACGAGCAGTACTTC
TRBJ2-1,-,TRBD1,TRBV5-6,CASSATGTGGANEQFF,TGTGCCAGCAGCGCCACCGGGACAGGGGGCGCAAATGAGCAGTTCTTC
TRBJ2-5,-,TRBD2,TRBV24-1,CATSDLGTSGQETQYF,TGTGCCACCAGTGACTTAGGGACTAGCGGGCAAGAGACCCAGTACTTC
TRBJ1-2,once,-,TRBV7-9,CASSKSRPSDGYYGYTF,TGTGCCAGCAGCAAGTCTAGGCCCAGTGACGGCTACTATGGCTACACCTTC
TRBJ1-5,-,TRBD1,TRBV6-5,CASSTGVFQPQHF,TGTGCCAGCAGTACAGGGGTGTTTCAGCCCCAGCATTTT
TRBJ2-7,-,-,TRBV11-3,CASSLIAEAYEQYF,TGTGCCAGCAGCTTAATTGCGGAGGCCTACGAGCAGTACTTC
TRBJ2-3,-,-,TRBV5-1,CASSPGNTQYF,TGCGCCAGCAGCCCGGGAAATACGCAGTATTTT
TRBJ1-1,-,-,TRBV11-3,CASSLRGEAFF,TGTGCCAGCAGCTTAAGAGGTGAAGCTTTCTTT
TRBJ1-5,-,TRBD1,TRBV2,CASSGRTGGGNQPQHF,TGTGCCAGCAGTGGCAGGACAGGGGGCGGCAATCAGCCCCAGCATTTT
TRBJ2-2,-,TRBD1,TRBV19,CASSMMAGGNGELFF,TGTGCCAGTAGTATGATGGCAGGGGGAAATGGGGAGCTGTTTTTT
TRBJ2-7,-,TRBD1,TRBV2,CASSENRGNEQYF,TGTGCCAGCAGTGAAAACAGGGGGAACGAGCAGTACTTC
TRBJ1-6,-,TRBD1,TRBV27,CASSKKGLGTANSPLHF,TGTGCCAGCAGTAAGAAGGGCCTAGGGACAGCCAATTCACCCCTCCACTTT
TRBJ1-1,-,-,TRBV29-1,CSVGGTEAFF,TGCAGCGTTGGAGGGACTGAAGCTTTCTTT
TRBJ1-5,-,TRBD1,TRBV19,CASRPDRGWDQPQHF,TGTGCCAGTAGGCCGGACAGGGGTTGGGATCAGCCCCAGCATTTT
TRBJ1-4,once,-,TRBV30,CAWSRGKDEKLFF,TGTGCCTGGAGCAGGGGCAAGGATGAAAAACTGTTTTTT
TRBJ1-1,few,-,TRBV2,CASSLGGSATEAFF,TGTGCCAGCAGTCTGGGAGGGTCAGCCACTGAAGCTTTCTTT
TRBJ2-1,-,TRBD1,TRBV29-1,CSGRDRGYEQFF,TGCAGCGGGAGGGACAGGGGCTATGAGCAGTTCTTC
TRBJ2-1,-,-,TRBV7-8,CASSFGTTGWSLTSYNEQFF,TGTGCCAGCAGCTTTGGCACGACAGGTTGGTCTTTAACCTCCTACAATGAGCAGTTCTTC
TRBJ2-1,-,TRBD2,TRBV4-1,CATSGGGARNEQFF,TGCGCCACCAGTGGCGGGGGGGCCCGCAATGAGCAGTTCTTC
TRBJ1-5,-,-,TRBV21-1,CASSNLYLRDTFQPQHF,TGTGCCAGCAGCAACCTGTATCTTCGGGATACTTTTCAGCCCCAGCATTTT
TRBJ2-6,-,-,TRBV27,CASSPSGGWYSGANVLTF,TGTGCCAGCAGTCCATCAGGGGGGTGGTACTCTGGGGCCAACGTCCTGACTTTC
TRBJ1-3,few,-,TRBV4-1,CASSQEKRESGNTIYF,TGCGCCAGCAGCCAAGAAAAGCGGGAGTCCGGAAACACCATATATTTT
TRBJ1-3,-,TRBD1,TRBV30,CAWSVRGRGTGNTIYF,TGTGCCTGGAGTGTACGCGGCAGGGGGACTGGAAACACCATATATTTT
TRBJ2-5,-,TRBD2,TRBV19,CASSPSTSGVKTQYF,TGTGCCAGTAGTCCCTCGACTAGCGGGGTAAAGACCCAGTACTTC
TRBJ1-5,-,TRBD1,TRBV5-1,CASSVGQGHQPQHF,TGCGCCAGCAGCGTAGGACAGGGCCATCAGCCCCAGCATTTT
TRBJ1-5,once,-,TRBV4-1,CASSPPGAGANQPQHF,TGCGCCAGCAGCCCCCCTGGGGCAGGGGCGAATCAGCCCCAGCATTTT
TRBJ1-5,-,-,TRBV10-2,CASSERGNQPQHF,TGCGCCAGCAGTGAACGCGGGAATCAGCCCCAGCATTTT
TRBJ2-7,once,TRBD1,TRBV5-1,CASSPRDRPTYEQYF,TGCGCCAGCAGCCCCCGGGACAGGCCTACGTACGAGCAGTACTTC
TRBJ2-2,-,-,TRBV9,CASSAGLRTGELFF,TGTGCCAGCAGCGCGGGACTCCGCACCGGGGAGCTGTTTTTT
TRBJ2-7,-,TRBD1,TRBV11-2,CASSLVQGALYEQYF,TGTGCCAGCAGCTTAGTGCAGGGGGCCCTTTACGAGCAGTACTTC
TRBJ2-2,few,TRBD1,TRBV11-2,CASSRQGSNTGELFF,TGTGCCAGCAGCCGACAGGGTTCGAACACCGGGGAGCTGTTTTTT
TRBJ1-2,once,-,TRBV5-6,CASSPGPGLNYGYTF,TGTGCCAGCAGTCCAGGGCCAGGGCTAAACTATGGCTACACCTTC
TRBJ2-3,-,-,TRBV2,CASSEALGADTQYF,TGTGCCAGCAGTGAAGCCCTAGGGGCAGATACGCAGTATTTT
TRBJ1-2,-,TRBD1,TRBV19,CGTRVGGTGYTF,TGTGGGACCCGAGTAGGGGGCACTGGCTACACCTTC
TRBJ2-4,-,TRBD1,TRBV5-1,CASSSGQGDKNIQYF,TGCGCCAGCAGCTCGGGCCAGGGGGACAAAAACATTCAGTACTTC